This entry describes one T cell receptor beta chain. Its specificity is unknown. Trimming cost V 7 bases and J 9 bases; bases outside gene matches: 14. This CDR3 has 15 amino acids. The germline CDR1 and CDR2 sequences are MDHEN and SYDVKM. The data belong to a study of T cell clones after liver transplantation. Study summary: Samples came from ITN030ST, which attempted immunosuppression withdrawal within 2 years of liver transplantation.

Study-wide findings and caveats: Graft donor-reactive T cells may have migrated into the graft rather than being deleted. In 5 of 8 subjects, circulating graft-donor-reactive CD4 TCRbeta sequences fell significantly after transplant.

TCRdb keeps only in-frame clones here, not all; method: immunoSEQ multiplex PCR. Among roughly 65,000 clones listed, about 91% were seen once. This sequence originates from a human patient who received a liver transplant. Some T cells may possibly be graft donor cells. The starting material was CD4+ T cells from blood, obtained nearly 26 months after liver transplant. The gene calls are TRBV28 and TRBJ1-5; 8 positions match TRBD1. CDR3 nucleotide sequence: TGTGCCAGCAACGAACCCAGGGGGCGGAAGGGGCCCCAGCATTTT. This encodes CASNEPRGRKGPQHF.